This T cell receptor beta chain was identified in a study of cytomegalovirus exposure and HLA in healthy donors. Study in general: Earlier, some 170 million T cells were analyzed, and about 100 million unique TCR beta sequences were found among them.

The germline CDR1 and CDR2 sequences are SGHTA and FQGTGA. The CDR3 contains 14 residues. The V segment lost 5 bases and the J segment 3 bases; nucleotides outside the gene matches: 4. Primers: 60 Vbeta forward and 13 Jbeta reverse. Sequencing used immunoSEQ multiplex PCR; TCRdb keeps in-frame clones, though not all of them. The sample carries some 190,000 clones, approximately 80% recorded once. Sequencing input: PBMCs. V gene TRBV7-3 combines with J gene TRBJ2-1; 7 nucleotides agree with TRBD1. This sequence originates from a woman between 35 and 50 years old in good health and CMV-seronegative. The CDR3 region has the DNA TGTGCCAGCAGCCGAGGGGGCTTCTACAATGAGCAGTTCTTC. This sequence encodes CASSRGGFYNEQFF.